This T cell receptor (beta chain) stems from a study of CD4+ T cells in melanoma. General observations from the study: A reported correlation linked neoantigen-specific CD4+ T cells to CD8+, macrophage and B cell function.

Sequencing was performed with immunoSEQ multiplex PCR; in TCRdb, only in-frame clones are kept and a portion is missing. The data contain some 21,000 clones, over 70% of them singletons. The CDR3 covers 16 residues. Trimming removed 4 bases from V and 0 bases from J; junction bases left unmatched: 6. Germline lookup yields CDR1 MNHEY and CDR2 SVGAGI. On this clone: The antigen remains unidentified.

The specimen was cells from a culture (not recorded whether cultured in vitro). J is TRBJ1-3 and V is TRBV6-5, with TRBD1 matching over 7 bases. The clonotype was recovered from a human donor with melanoma. CDR3 amino acids: CASSSGTVYSGNTIYF. The CDR3 DNA reads TGTGCCAGCAGTTCCGGGACAGTGTACTCTGGAAACACCATATATTTT.